These 18 T cell receptor beta chains share one sample of origin, sequenced in a study of OX40 agonist ivuxolimab in advanced cancers. TCRdb's table, derived via immunoSEQ multiplex PCR, lists solely in-frame clones and lacks some. The data contain about 76,000 clones, around 82% of them singletons. The sequenced sample was CD4+ or CD8+ T cells sorted from blood, obtained in a trial of the OX40 agonist ivuxolimab. Receptor source: an adult with an advanced solid tumor such as melanoma, head and neck, liver or kidney cancer.

The V and J genes are TRBV19 and TRBJ2-4; 7 bases map to TRBD2. Germline CDR1 LNHDA, CDR2 SQIVND (reference sequence). The V gene end was trimmed by 1 base and the J gene end by 2 bases; junction bases not matched to a gene: 17. The CDR3 is 20 residues long. The CDR3 DNA sequence: TGTGCCAGTAGTATAGTTAAGTGGGACTACCTGACGATTACCAAAAACATTCAGTACTTC. This gives the protein CASSIVKWDYLTITKNIQYF.

The gene calls are TRBV18 and TRBJ2-1; D is possibly TRBD2 (6 bases). V lost 0 bases and J lost 4, with 16 bases in between. Germline V gene data show CDR1 as KGHSH and CDR2 as LQKENI. This CDR3 has 17 residues. The CDR3 coding sequence is TGTGCCAGCTCACCACCCGGGGGTCCCAGAGATTACAATGAGCAGTTCTTC. It encodes CASSPPGGPRDYNEQFF.

The chain carries TRBV10-3 and TRBJ2-1, with D unclear. V shed 0 bases and J shed 4 bases, with 10 bases lying between them. Germline V CDR1 and CDR2: ENHRY, SYGVKD. The CDR3 loop spans 15 amino acids. CDR3 DNA sequence: TGTGCCATCAGTGAGTCCGGGCAGGCTTACAATGAGCAGTTCTTC. Translated: CAISESGQAYNEQFF.

The V and J genes are TRBV25-1 and TRBJ1-4; D uncertain. In germline, CDR1 is MGHDK, CDR2 SYGVNS. V lost 7 bases and J lost 7, with 16 bases in between. The CDR3 totals 14 residues. This chain's CDR3 is CASNAGPRVEKLFF. The CDR3 DNA is TGTGCCAGCAACGCAGGACCGCGTGTTGAAAAACTGTTTTTT.

The chain has TRBV7-2 and TRBJ1-2; weak D call: TRBD1 (5 bases). V was trimmed by 0 bases and J by 12 bases, leaving 14 bases between them. Looked up from germline, CDR1 is SGHTA and CDR2 is FQGNSA. The CDR3 sequence is 13 residues long. Here the CDR3 reads CASSLASGGGHTF. CDR3 bases: TGTGCCAGCAGCTTAGCGTCCGGCGGGGGACACACCTTC.

Regarding this clone: Other nucleotide sequences from this sample produce the same CDR3. The chain uses TRBV7-9 and TRBJ2-2; 8 nucleotides agree with TRBD1. The V gene's germline CDR1 is SEHNR and CDR2 FQNEAQ (reference sequence). This CDR3 has 14 residues. V was clipped by 5 bases and J by 4 bases; unmatched bases: 3. CDR3 protein: CASSLDRATGELFF. The CDR3 nucleotides read TGTGCCAGCAGCCTGGACAGGGCCACCGGGGAGCTGTTTTTT.

For the CDR3, the DNA is TGTGCCAGCTCATCCCGGACGCGATCCTACAATGAGCAGTTCTTC. Residues: CASSSRTRSYNEQFF. V usage is TRBV18 and J usage is TRBJ2-1; the D is unclear. V lost 5 bases and J 1 base, leaving 12 bases between the germline ends. CDR1 is KGHSH, CDR2 LQKENI, per germline. The CDR3 length is 15 residues.

This clone was found once. This sequence joins TRBV29-1 and TRBJ1-2; D remains ambiguous. V was trimmed by 4 bases and J by 2 bases, leaving 5 bases between them. Germline CDR1 is SQVTM and CDR2 is ANQGSEA. The CDR3 extends over 11 amino acids. The CDR3 DNA follows: TGCAGCGTTGTAGAAAACTATGGCTACACCTTC. It translates to CSVVENYGYTF.

This clone was observed once. This rearrangement joins TRBV4-1 to TRBJ2-1; tentatively, D is TRBD1 (6 bases). Trimming took off 3 bases at V and 10 bases at J, with 19 bases between the two ends. The CDR3 totals 15 residues. CDR1 MGHRA and CDR2 YSYEKL come from the germline V gene. CDR3 in amino acids: CASSQTGSRIWEQFF. The CDR3 DNA follows: TGCGCCAGCAGCCAGACAGGCTCTAGGATTTGGGAGCAGTTCTTC.

Only a few counts were recorded for this clone. The rearrangement uses TRBV19 and TRBJ2-3; D unresolved. The CDR3 is 14 residues long. Germline assignment: CDR1 LNHDA and CDR2 SQIVND (reference sequence). Trimming cost V 5 bases and J 6 bases, with 15 bases left between them. CDR3 sequence reads: CASSLKGSMDTQYF. In DNA form, the CDR3 reads TGTGCCAGTAGTCTAAAGGGTTCAATGGATACGCAGTATTTT.

This chain joins TRBV5-1 and TRBJ2-3, with D unclear. The V end lost 0 bases, the J end lost 6 bases, and 8 bases lay between the germline ends. Germline V lookup: CDR1 SGHRS, CDR2 YFSETQ. The CDR3 runs to 13 residues. CDR3 region: CASSLGLDDTQYF. CDR3 DNA: TGCGCCAGCAGCTTGGGTCTAGACGATACGCAGTATTTT.

This clone turned up a few times. The gene calls are TRBV11-2 and TRBJ2-1, with 13 bases aligning to TRBD2. Germline assignment: CDR1 SGHAT and CDR2 FQNNGV. The V gene end was trimmed by 5 bases and the J gene end by 2 bases; junction bases not matched to a gene: 12. CDR3 length: 19 residues. The CDR3 loop is CASSRSGLAGNQAYNEQFF. CDR3 DNA sequence: TGTGCCAGCAGCCGATCGGGACTAGCGGGGAACCAAGCCTACAATGAGCAGTTCTTC.

The gene calls are TRBV28 and TRBJ2-7; no clear D gene. Trimming removed 5 bases from V and 2 bases from J, with 13 bases in between. The CDR3 spans 14 residues. Germline CDR1 reads MDHEN; CDR2 reads SYDVKM. The CDR3 is CASSPDTRPYEQYF. CDR3 sequence (DNA): TGTGCCAGCAGTCCAGACACCCGGCCCTACGAGCAGTACTTC.

This chain links TRBV19 with TRBJ2-1; 9 bases map to TRBD1. Germline CDR1 is LNHDA and CDR2 is SQIVND (reference sequence). Unmatched junction bases numbered 10, after V lost 5 bases and J lost 5 bases. The CDR3 contains 16 residues. The CDR3 nucleotides are TGTGCCAGTAGTGTGGGCCGGGACAGGGACCACAATGAGCAGTTCTTC. This codes for CASSVGRDRDHNEQFF.

On this clone itself: The identical CDR3 is also encoded by other nucleotide sequences in the sample. The V call is TRBV19, the J call TRBJ1-2; the match to TRBD1 covers 10 bases. Germline V gives CDR1 LNHDA, CDR2 SQIVND (reference sequence). This CDR3 is 14 amino acids long. With 6 bases clipped from V and 0 bases from J, the junction kept 1 base outside the gene matches. This chain's CDR3 is CASSGQGANYGYTF. The CDR3 DNA sequence: TGTGCCAGTAGCGGACAGGGGGCTAACTATGGCTACACCTTC.

This clone was counted once. This rearrangement joins TRBV27 to TRBJ2-7; 10 nucleotides line up with TRBD2. The CDR3 is 15 residues long. Germline values: CDR1 MNHEY, CDR2 SMNVEV (reference sequence). With V trimmed by 0 bases and J by 3 bases, 2 bases remained unmatched. CDR3 sequence: CASSLSLAGVYEQYF. The CDR3 DNA follows: TGTGCCAGCAGTTTATCGCTAGCGGGGGTCTACGAGCAGTACTTC.

CDR3 in DNA: TGTGCCAGCAGTTTATGGGGACAGAGCGCCTACGAGCAGTACTTC. Its protein is CASSLWGQSAYEQYF. The chain joins TRBV27 to TRBJ2-7; 7 bases are shared with TRBD1. The CDR3 is 15 residues long. After removal of 1 base from V and 2 bases from J, the junction contained 5 bases not matched to a gene. Looked up from germline, CDR1 is MNHEY and CDR2 is SMNVEV (reference sequence).

The chain couples TRBV18 to TRBJ2-6, with TRBD1 matching over 12 bases. The length of the CDR3 is 18 residues. Germline loops: CDR1 KGHSH, CDR2 LQKENI. Trimming cost V 0 bases and J 4 bases; bases outside gene matches: 4. CDR3 amino acids: CASSPPGQGAAGANVLTF. The CDR3 region has the DNA TGTGCCAGCTCACCACCGGGACAGGGGGCGGCGGGGGCCAACGTCCTGACTTTC.